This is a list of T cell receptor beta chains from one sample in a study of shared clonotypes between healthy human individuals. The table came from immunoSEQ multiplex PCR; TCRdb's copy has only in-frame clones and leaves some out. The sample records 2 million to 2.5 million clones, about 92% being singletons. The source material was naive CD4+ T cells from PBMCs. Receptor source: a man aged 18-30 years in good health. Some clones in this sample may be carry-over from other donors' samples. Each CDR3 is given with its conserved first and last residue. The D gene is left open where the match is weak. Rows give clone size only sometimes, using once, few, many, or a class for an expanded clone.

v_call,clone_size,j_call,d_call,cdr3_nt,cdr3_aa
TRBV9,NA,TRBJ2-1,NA,TGTGCCAGCAGCGTAGGCCTGCACAATGAGCAGTTCTTC,CASSVGLHNEQFF
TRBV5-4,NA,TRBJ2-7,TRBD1,TGTGCCAGCAGCCCCCAGAGGGGACAGGGGGCAAGCGAGCAGTACTTC,CASSPQRGQGASEQYF
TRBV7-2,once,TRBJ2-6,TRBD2,TGTGCCAGCAGCTGGGGGGGACCGCTAGAGTCTGGGGCCAACGTCCTGACTTTC,CASSWGGPLESGANVLTF
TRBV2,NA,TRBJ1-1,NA,TGTGCCAGCAGTGGAGGTGCAGGGAGAGACACTGAAGCTTTCTTT,CASSGGAGRDTEAFF
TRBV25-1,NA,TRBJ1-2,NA,TGTGCCAGCAGTGAGTTCGCGAGCGGCTACACCTTC,CASSEFASGYTF
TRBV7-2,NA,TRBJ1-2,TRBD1,TGTGCCAGCAGCTTAGAGACAGGGGGACACTATGGCTACACCTTC,CASSLETGGHYGYTF
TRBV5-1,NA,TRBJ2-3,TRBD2,TGCGCCAGCAGCTACGAGCGACTAGCGCTTAGCACAGATACGCAGTATTTT,CASSYERLALSTDTQYF
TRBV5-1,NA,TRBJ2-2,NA,TGCGCCAGCAGCTTGGGGGCTCCTCGCGGGGAGCTGTTTTTT,CASSLGAPRGELFF
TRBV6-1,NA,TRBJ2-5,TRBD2,TGTGCCAGCAGTGGTGGGATGCGGGGAGGGTTAAAAGAGACCCAGTACTTC,CASSGGMRGGLKETQYF
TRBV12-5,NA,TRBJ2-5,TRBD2,TGTGCTAGTGGTCCCGGGACTAGCGGGGACGAGACCCAGTACTTC,CASGPGTSGDETQYF
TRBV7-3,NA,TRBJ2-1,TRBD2,TGTGCCAGCAGCTTAAATCCCCCTAGCGGGAGCTCCTACAATGAGCAGTTCTTC,CASSLNPPSGSSYNEQFF
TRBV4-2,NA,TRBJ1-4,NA,TGTGCCAGCAGCCAAGATGCGGGGAATGAAAAACTGTTTTTT,CASSQDAGNEKLFF
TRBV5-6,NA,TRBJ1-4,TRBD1,TGTGCCAGCAGCTTTAGGGGACAGGGGCATGAAAAACTGTTTTTT,CASSFRGQGHEKLFF
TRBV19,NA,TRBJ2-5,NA,TGTGCCAGTAGTAAAAAGGATGGGGGTGCCGGAGAGACCCAGTACTTC,CASSKKDGGAGETQYF
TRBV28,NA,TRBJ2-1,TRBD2,TGTGCCAGCAGCCCCGGGACTAGCGGTATAGCCTACAATGAGCAGTTCTTC,CASSPGTSGIAYNEQFF
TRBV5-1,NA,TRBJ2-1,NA,TGCGCCAGCAGCCCTGGAGGGACGGATATCTATGAGCAGTTCTTC,CASSPGGTDIYEQFF
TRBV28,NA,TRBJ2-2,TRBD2,TGTGCCAGCAGTCCTAGCGGGGTGAACACCGGGGAGCTGTTTTTT,CASSPSGVNTGELFF
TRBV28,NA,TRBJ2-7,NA,TGTGCCAGCAGTTTATCTCCAGGTTACGAGCAGTACTTC,CASSLSPGYEQYF
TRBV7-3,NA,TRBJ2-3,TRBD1,TGTGCCAGCAGCTTCCAAGGGGGCTACACAGATACGCAGTATTTT,CASSFQGGYTDTQYF
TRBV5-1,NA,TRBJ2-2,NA,TGCGCCAGCAGCTTGGACAGATTAAGCAACACCGGGGAGCTGTTTTTT,CASSLDRLSNTGELFF
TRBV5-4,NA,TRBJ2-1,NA,TGTGCCAGCAGCTTGAGCCAGCGACTCTCCAATGAGCAGTTCTTC,CASSLSQRLSNEQFF
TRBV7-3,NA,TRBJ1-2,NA,TGTGCCAGCAGCTTATCACGGGGATATGGCTACACCTTC,CASSLSRGYGYTF
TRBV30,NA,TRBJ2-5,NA,TGTGCCTGGAGCACCCTCCAAGAGACCCAGTACTTC,CAWSTLQETQYF
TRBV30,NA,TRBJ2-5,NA,TGTGCCTGGAGTTATGGAGAGGGGATAAGGGAGACCCAGTACTTC,CAWSYGEGIRETQYF
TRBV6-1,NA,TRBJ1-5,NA,TGTGCCAGCAGGTTCAGACGGCAGCCCCAGCATTTT,CASRFRRQPQHF
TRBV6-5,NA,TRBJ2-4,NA,TGTGCCAGCAGTTCGCCTGGGGCCGTCGTTCAGTACTTC,CASSSPGAVVQYF
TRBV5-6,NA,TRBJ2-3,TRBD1,TGTGCCAGCAGGGAGGACAGGGGGCGGTACACAGATACGCAGTATTTT,CASREDRGRYTDTQYF
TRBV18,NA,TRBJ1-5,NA,TGTGCCAGCTCACCGGATATTAATCAGCCCCAGCATTTT,CASSPDINQPQHF
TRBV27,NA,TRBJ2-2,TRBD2,TGTGCCAGCAGGAGACTAGCGGGAGGAATGGGGGAGCTGTTTTTT,CASRRLAGGMGELFF
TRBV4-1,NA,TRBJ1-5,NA,TGCGCCAGCAGCCATATTCCAAAGGGCCAGCCCCAGCATTTT,CASSHIPKGQPQHF
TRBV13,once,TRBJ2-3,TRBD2,TGTGCCAGCAGCTTCCGACTAGCGGGAGTGGTAGATACGCAGTATTTT,CASSFRLAGVVDTQYF
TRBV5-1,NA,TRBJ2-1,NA,TGCGCCAGCAGCTGGGACTACTCCAGAGGGGGCGAGCAGTTCTTC,CASSWDYSRGGEQFF
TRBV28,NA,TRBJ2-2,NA,TGTGCCAGCAGCCGGGCGGGGAGCGGGCCCGGTACCGGGGAGCTGTTTTTT,CASSRAGSGPGTGELFF
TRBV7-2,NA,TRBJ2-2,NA,TGTGCCAGCAGCTTGGACGGACACGCGAACACCGGGGAGCTGTTTTTT,CASSLDGHANTGELFF
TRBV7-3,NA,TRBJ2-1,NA,TGTGCCAGCAGCCCTAACCGCGACAATGAGCAGTTCTTC,CASSPNRDNEQFF
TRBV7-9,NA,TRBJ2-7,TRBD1,TGTGCCAGCAGCCCGGGACAGGGGTTGTACGAGCAGTACTTC,CASSPGQGLYEQYF
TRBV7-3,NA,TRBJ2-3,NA,TGTGCCAGCAGCTTGGGTAGGAGCACAGATACGCAGTATTTT,CASSLGRSTDTQYF
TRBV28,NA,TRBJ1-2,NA,TGTGCCAGCAGTCCCCTTGGCGGTCTCCGTGGCTACACCTTC,CASSPLGGLRGYTF
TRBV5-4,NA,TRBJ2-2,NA,TGTGCCAGCAGCTTTACACTAGCAGACACCGGGGAGCTGTTTTTT,CASSFTLADTGELFF
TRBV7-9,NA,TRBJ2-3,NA,TGTGCCAGCAGCTTACTAGAGTCCACTGGGTATTTT,CASSLLESTGYF
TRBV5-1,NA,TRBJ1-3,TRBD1,TGCGCCAGCAGCTGGGGACAGGTCGGGGGTGGAAACACCATATATTTT,CASSWGQVGGGNTIYF
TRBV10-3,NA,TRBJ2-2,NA,TGTGCCACCCGGCAACTTACAGGGTCGAACACCGGGGAGCTGTTTTTT,CATRQLTGSNTGELFF
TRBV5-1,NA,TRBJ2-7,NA,TGCGCCAGCAGCTTGGACGGTTCCTCCTACGAGCAGTACTTC,CASSLDGSSYEQYF
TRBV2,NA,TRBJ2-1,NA,TGTGCCAGCAGAATGGACTCTGAGCAGTTCTTC,CASRMDSEQFF
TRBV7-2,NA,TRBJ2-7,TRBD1,TGTGCCAGCAGCCTCGACAGGGGTCCCTTCTACGAGCAGTACTTC,CASSLDRGPFYEQYF
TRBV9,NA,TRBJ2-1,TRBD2,TGTGCCAGCAGCGTACTAGCGGGAGGTCATAATGAGCAGTTCTTC,CASSVLAGGHNEQFF
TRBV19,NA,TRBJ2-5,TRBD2,TGTGCCAGCCGACCTAGCGGGGCCCAAGAGACCCAGTACTTC,CASRPSGAQETQYF
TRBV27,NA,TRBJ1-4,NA,TGTGCCAGCAGCCGGACCGAGCAGAGACGTAATGAAAAACTGTTTTTT,CASSRTEQRRNEKLFF
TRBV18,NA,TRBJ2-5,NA,TGTGCCAGCTCACCCGCAGGGCGGTACCAAGAGACCCAGTACTTC,CASSPAGRYQETQYF
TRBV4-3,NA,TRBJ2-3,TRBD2,TGCGCCAGCAGCCAAGAGGTCCCTAGCGGGGCGGTTGGTACGCAGTATTTT,CASSQEVPSGAVGTQYF
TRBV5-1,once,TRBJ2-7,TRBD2,TGCGCCAGCAGCAGGGGACTAGCGGGATCTTACGAGCAGTACTTC,CASSRGLAGSYEQYF
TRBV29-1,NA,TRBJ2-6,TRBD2,TGCAGCGTTGCCCCCCGTTTGGGGACTAGCGGGAGTGGGCCTAGCTCTGGGGCCAACGTCCTGACTTTC,CSVAPRLGTSGSGPSSGANVLTF
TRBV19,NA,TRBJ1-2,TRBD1,TGTGCCAGTATGTCAGGGGGCAGTGGTAACTATGGCTACACCTTC,CASMSGGSGNYGYTF
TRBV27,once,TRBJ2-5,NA,TGTGCCAGTAGGACAAGAGGAGAGACCCAGTACTTC,CASRTRGETQYF
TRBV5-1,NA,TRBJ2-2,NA,TGCGCCAGCAGCCCTGGGAGCAGGGAGGTCACCGGGGAGCTGTTTTTT,CASSPGSREVTGELFF
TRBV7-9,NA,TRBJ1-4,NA,TGTGCCAGCAGCCCATCCGGGACATGGGGCGAAAAACTGTTTTTT,CASSPSGTWGEKLFF
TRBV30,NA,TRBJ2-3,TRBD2,TGTGCCTGGGAACTAGCGGGGGTCACAGATACGCAGTATTTT,CAWELAGVTDTQYF
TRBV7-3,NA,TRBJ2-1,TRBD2,TGTGCCAGCAGCTTAAGTCCTAGCGGGACCTATGAGCAGTTCTTC,CASSLSPSGTYEQFF
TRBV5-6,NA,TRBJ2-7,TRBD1,TGTGCCAGCAGCCTGACAGGGACCGAGCAGTACTTC,CASSLTGTEQYF
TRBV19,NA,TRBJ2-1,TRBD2,TGTGCCAGTAGTATAGGTAGCGGACCAGCGGGGAATGAGCAGTTCTTC,CASSIGSGPAGNEQFF